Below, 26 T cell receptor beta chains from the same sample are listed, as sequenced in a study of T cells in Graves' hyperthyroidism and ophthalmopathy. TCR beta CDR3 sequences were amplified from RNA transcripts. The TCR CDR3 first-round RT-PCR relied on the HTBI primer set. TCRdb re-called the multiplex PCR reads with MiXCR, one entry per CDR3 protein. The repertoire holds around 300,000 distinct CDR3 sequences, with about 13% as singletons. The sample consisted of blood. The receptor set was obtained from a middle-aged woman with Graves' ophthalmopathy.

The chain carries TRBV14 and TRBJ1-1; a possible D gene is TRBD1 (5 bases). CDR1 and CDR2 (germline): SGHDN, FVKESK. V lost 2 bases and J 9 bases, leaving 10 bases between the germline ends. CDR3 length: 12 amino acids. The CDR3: CASSQQGLKAFF. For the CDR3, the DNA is TGTGCCAGCAGCCAACAGGGACTAAAAGCTTTCTTT.

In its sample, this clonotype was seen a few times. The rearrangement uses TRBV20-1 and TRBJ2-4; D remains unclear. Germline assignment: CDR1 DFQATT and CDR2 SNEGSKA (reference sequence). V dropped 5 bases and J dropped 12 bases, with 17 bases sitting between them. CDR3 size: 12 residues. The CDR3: CSALGSASGQYF. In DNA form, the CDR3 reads TGCAGTGCTTTAGGTTCTGCCTCGGGTCAGTACTTC.

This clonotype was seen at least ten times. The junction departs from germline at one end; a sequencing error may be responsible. Here the CDR3 reads CAISESFNSPLHF. CDR3 in DNA: TGTGCCATCAGTGAGTCCTTTAATTCACCCCTCCACTTT. V usage is TRBV10-3 and J usage is TRBJ1-6, with D unresolved. Germline assignment: CDR1 ENHRY and CDR2 SYGVKD. This CDR3 has 13 amino acids.

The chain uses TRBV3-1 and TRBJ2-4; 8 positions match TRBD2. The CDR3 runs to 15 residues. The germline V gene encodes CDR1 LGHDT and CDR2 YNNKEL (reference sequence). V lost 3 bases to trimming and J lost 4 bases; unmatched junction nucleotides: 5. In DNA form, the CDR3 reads TGTGCCAGCAGCCACGTCTCTAGCGGGAAAAACATTCAGTACTTC. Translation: CASSHVSSGKNIQYF.

The CDR3 loop is CASTIQGSYNEQFF. CDR3 bases: TGTGCCAGCACCATCCAGGGTTCCTACAATGAGCAGTTCTTC. This chain links TRBV5-4 with TRBJ2-1, with TRBD1 as a possible D gene (5 bases). Per germline, CDR1 SGHNT and CDR2 YYREEE (reference sequence). This CDR3 is built from 14 residues. Trimming stripped 6 bases from V and 1 base from J, with 11 bases between.

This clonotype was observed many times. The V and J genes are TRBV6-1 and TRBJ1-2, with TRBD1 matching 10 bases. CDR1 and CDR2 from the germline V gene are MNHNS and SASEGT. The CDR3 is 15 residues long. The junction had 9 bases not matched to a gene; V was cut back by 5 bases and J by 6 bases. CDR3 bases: TGTGCCAGCAGTCCCCCTGGGGGACAGGGGAATGGCTACACCTTC. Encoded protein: CASSPPGGQGNGYTF.

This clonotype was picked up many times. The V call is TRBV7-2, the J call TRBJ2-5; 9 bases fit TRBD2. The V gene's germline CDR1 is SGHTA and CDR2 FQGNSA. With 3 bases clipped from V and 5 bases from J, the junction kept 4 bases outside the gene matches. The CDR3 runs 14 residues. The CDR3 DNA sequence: TGTGCCAGCAGCTTTGGGCGGGGGGGTGAGACCCAGTACTTC. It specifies CASSFGRGGETQYF.

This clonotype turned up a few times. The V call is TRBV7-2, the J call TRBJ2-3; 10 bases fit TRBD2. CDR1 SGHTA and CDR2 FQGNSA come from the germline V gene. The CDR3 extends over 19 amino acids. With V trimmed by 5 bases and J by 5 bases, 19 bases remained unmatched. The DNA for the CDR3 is TGTGCCAGCAGCCCGTCGGGGTTGAGCGGGGGGGCAGTAGGAGATACGCAGTATTTT. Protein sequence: CASSPSGLSGGAVGDTQYF. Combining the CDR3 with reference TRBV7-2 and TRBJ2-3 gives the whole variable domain GAGVSQSPSNKVTEKGKDVELRCDPISGHTALYWYRQSLGQGLEFLIYFQGNSAPDKSGLPSDRFSAERTGGSVSTLTIQRTQQEDSAVYLCASSPSGLSGGAVGDTQYFGPGTRLTVL.

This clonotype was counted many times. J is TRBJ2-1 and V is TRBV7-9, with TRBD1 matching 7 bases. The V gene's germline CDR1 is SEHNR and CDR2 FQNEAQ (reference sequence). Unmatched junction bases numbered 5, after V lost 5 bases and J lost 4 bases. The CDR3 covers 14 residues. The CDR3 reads CASSHQGQYNEQFF. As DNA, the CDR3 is TGTGCCAGCAGCCACCAGGGACAGTACAATGAGCAGTTCTTC.

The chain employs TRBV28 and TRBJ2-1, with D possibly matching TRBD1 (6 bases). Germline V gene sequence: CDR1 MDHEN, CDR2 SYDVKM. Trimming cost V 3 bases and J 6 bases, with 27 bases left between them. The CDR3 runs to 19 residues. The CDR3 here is CASSFPLAGGRGGANEQFF. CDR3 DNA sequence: TGTGCCAGCAGTTTCCCCTTAGCTGGTGGCAGGGGTGGGGCCAATGAGCAGTTCTTC.

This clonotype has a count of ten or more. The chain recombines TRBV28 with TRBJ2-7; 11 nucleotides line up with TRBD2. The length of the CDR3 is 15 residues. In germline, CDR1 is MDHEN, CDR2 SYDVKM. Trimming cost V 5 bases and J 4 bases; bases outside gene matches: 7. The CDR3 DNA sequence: TGTGCCAGCAGTAGCCCTAGCGGGGGGTGGTACGAGCAGTACTTC. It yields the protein CASSSPSGGWYEQYF.

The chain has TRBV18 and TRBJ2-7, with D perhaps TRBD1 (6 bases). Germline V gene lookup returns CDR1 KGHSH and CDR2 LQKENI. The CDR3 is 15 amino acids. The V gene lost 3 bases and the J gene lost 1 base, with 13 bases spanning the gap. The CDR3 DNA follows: TGTGCCAGCTCACCGGAAGACAGGAGATCCTACGAGCAGTACTTC. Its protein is CASSPEDRRSYEQYF. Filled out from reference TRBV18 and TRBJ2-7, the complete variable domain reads NAGVMQNPRHLVRRRGQEARLRCSPMKGHSHVYWYRQLPEEGLKFMVYLQKENIIDESGMPKERFSAEFPKEGPSILRIQQVVRGDSAAYFCASSPEDRRSYEQYFGPGTRLTVT.

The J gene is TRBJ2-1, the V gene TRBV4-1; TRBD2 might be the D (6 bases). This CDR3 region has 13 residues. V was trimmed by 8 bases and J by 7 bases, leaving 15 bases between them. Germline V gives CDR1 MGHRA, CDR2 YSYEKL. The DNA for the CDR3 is TGCGCCAGCTCCGCGGGGCCGGGGAATGAGCAGTTCTTC. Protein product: CASSAGPGNEQFF.

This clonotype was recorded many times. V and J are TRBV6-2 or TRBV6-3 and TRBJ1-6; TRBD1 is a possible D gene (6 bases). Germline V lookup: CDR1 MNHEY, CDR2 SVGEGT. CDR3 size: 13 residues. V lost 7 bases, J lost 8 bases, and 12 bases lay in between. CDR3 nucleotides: TGTGCCAGCATACGGGGGCCTCATTCACCCCTCCACTTT. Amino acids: CASIRGPHSPLHF.

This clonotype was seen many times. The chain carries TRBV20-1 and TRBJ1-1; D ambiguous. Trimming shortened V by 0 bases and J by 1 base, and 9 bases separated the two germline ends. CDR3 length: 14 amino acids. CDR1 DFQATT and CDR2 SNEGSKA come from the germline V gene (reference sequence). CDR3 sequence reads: CSARDHGKNTEAFF. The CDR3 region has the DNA TGCAGTGCTAGAGATCATGGGAAGAACACTGAAGCTTTCTTT.

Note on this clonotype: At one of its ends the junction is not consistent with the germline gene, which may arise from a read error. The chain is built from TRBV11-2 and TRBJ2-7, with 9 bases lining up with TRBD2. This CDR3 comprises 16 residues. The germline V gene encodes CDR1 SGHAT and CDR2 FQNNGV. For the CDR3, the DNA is TGTGCCACCAGCTTAGATAGCGGGAGTAGCTCCTACGAGCAGTACTTC. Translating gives CATSLDSGSSSYEQYF.

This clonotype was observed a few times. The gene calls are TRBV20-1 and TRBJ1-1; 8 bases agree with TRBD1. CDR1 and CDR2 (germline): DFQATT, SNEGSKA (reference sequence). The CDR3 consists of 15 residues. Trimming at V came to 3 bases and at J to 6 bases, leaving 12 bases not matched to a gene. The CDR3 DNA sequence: TGCAGTGCTAGGGAGAGACAGGGGTGGATCCCTGAAGCTTTCTTT. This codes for CSARERQGWIPEAFF.

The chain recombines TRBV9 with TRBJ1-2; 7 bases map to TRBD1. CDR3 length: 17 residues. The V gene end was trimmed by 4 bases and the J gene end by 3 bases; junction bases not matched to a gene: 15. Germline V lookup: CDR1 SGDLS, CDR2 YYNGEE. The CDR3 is CASSPLKVGGDDYGYTF. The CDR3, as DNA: TGTGCCAGCAGCCCACTAAAGGTAGGGGGCGACGACTATGGCTACACCTTC.

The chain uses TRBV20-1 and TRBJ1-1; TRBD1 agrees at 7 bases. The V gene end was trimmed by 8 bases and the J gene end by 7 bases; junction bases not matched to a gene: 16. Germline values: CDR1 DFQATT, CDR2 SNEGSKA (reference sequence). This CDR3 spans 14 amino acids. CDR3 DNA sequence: TGCAGTCCGAAAAAGACTAAAGGACAGGTTGAAGCTTTCTTT. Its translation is CSPKKTKGQVEAFF.

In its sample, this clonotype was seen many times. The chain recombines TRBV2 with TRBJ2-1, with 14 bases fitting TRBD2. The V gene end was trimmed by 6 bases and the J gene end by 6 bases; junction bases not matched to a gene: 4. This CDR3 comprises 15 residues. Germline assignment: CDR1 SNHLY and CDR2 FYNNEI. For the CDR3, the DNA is TGTGCCAGCAGGGCCGGGACTAGCGGGAGCAATGAGCAGTTCTTC. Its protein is CASRAGTSGSNEQFF.

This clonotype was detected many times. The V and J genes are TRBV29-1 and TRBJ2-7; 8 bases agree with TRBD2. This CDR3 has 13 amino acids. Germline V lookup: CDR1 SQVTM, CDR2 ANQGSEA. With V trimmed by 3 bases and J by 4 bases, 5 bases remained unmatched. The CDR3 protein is CSVEASGRYEQYF. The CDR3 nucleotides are TGCAGCGTTGAGGCCAGCGGGAGATACGAGCAGTACTTC.

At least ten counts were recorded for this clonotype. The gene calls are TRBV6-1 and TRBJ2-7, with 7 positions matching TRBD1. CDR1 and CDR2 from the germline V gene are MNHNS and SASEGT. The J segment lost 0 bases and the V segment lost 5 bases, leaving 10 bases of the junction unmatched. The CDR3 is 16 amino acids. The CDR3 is CASSSPGTDSSYEQYF. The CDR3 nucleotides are TGTGCCAGCAGTTCCCCCGGGACAGATAGCTCCTACGAGCAGTACTTC.

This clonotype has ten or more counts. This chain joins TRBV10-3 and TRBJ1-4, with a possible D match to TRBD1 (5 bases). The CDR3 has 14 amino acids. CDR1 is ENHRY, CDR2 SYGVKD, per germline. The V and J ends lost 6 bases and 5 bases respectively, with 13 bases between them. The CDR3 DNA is TGTGCCATCAGCGCTCAGGGCCGGAATGAAAAACTGTTTTTT. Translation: CAISAQGRNEKLFF.

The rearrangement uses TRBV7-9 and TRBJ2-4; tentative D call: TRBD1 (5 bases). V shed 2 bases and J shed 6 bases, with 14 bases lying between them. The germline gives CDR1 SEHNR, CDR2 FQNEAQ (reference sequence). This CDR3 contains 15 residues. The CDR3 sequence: CASSLFGRAGNIQYF. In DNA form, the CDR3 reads TGTGCCAGCAGCTTATTCGGCAGGGCTGGAAACATTCAGTACTTC.

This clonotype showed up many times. This CDR3 reads CASKSGTETMEQFF. DNA of the CDR3: TGTGCCAGTAAATCCGGGACGGAGACAATGGAGCAGTTCTTC. The chain joins TRBV19 to TRBJ2-1; D tentatively reads TRBD1 or TRBD2 (5 bases each). The CDR3 totals 14 residues. Germline loops: CDR1 LNHDA, CDR2 SQIVND (reference sequence). Trimming pared 7 bases from V and 10 bases from J, leaving 20 bases between. Filled out from reference TRBV19 and TRBJ2-1, the complete variable domain reads DGGITQSPKYLFRKEGQNVTLSCEQNLNHDAMYWYRQDPGQGLRLIYYSQIVNDFQKGDIAEGYSVSREKKESFPLTVTSAQKNPTAFYLCASKSGTETMEQFFGPGTRLTVL.

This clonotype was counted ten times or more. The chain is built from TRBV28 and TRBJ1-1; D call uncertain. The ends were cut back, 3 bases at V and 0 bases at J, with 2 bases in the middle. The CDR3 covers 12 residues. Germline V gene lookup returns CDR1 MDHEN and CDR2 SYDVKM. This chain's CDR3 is CASSLLNTEAFF. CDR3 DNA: TGTGCCAGCAGTTTGTTGAACACTGAAGCTTTCTTT. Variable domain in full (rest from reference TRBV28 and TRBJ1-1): DVKVTQSSRYLVKRTGEKVFLECVQDMDHENMFWYRQDPGLGLRLIYFSYDVKMKEKGDIPEGYSVSREKKERFSLILESASTNQTSMYLCASSLLNTEAFFGQGTRLTVV.